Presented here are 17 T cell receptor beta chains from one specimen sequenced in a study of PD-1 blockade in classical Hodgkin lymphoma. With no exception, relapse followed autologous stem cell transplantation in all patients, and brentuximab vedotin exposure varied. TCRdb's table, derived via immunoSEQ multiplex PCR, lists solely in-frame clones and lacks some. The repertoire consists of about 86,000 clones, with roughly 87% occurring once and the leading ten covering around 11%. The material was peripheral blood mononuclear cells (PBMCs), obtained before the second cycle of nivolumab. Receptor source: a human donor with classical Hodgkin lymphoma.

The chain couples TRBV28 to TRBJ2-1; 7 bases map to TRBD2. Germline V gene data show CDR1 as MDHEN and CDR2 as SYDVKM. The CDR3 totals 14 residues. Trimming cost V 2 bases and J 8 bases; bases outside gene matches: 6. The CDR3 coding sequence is TGTGCCAGCAGTTTAGAGGGAGGGCAATATGAGCAGTTCTTC. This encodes CASSLEGGQYEQFF.

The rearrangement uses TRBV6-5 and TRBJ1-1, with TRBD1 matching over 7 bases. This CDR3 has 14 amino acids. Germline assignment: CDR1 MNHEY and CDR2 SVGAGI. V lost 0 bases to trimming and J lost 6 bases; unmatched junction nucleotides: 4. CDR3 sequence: CASSYSDRVAEAFF. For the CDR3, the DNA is TGTGCCAGCAGTTACTCAGACAGGGTTGCTGAAGCTTTCTTT.

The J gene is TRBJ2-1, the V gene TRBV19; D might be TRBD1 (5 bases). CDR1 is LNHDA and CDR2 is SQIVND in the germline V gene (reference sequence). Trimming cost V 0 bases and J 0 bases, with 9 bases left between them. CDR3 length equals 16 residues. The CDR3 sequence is CASSIEDTFSYNEQFF. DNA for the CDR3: TGTGCCAGTAGTATAGAGGACACTTTCTCCTACAATGAGCAGTTCTTC.

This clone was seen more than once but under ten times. The CDR3 reads CASSLSEGSQPQHF. For the CDR3, the DNA is TGTGCCAGCAGTTTATCTGAGGGAAGTCAGCCCCAGCATTTT. The V and J genes are TRBV28 and TRBJ1-5; D unresolved. The CDR3 sequence is 14 residues long. Germline CDR1 MDHEN, CDR2 SYDVKM. The V end was cut by 1 base, the J end by 6 bases, with 10 bases between.

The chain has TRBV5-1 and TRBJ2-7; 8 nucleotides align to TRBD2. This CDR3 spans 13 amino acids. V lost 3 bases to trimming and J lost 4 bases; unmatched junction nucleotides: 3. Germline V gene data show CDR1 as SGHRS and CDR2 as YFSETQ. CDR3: CASSSLAGYEQYF. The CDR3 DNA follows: TGCGCCAGCAGCTCCCTAGCGGGTTACGAGCAGTACTTC. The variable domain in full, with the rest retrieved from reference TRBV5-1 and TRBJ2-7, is KAGVTQTPRYLIKTRGQQVTLSCSPISGHRSVSWYQQTPGQGLQFLFEYFSETQRNKGNFPGRFSGRQFSNSRSEMNVSTLELGDSALYLCASSSLAGYEQYFGPGTRLTVT.

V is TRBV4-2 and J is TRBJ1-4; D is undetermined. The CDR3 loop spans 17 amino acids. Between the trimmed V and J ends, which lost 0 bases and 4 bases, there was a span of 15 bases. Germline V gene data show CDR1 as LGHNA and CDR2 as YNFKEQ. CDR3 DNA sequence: TGTGCCAGCAGCCAAGATGGACCCCCACATATTAATGAAAAACTGTTTTTT. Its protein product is CASSQDGPPHINEKLFF.

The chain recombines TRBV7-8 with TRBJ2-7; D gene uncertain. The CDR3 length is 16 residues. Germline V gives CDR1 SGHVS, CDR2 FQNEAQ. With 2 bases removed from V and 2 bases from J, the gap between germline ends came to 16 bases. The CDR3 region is CASSLIPGASTYEQYF. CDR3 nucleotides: TGTGCCAGCAGCTTAATTCCCGGAGCTTCGACCTACGAGCAGTACTTC.

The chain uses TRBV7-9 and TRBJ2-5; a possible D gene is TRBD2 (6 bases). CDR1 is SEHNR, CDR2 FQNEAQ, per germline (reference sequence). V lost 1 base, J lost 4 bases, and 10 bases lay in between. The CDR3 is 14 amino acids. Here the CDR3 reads CASSLVGGSETQYF. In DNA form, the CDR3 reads TGTGCCAGCAGCTTAGTTGGGGGGTCAGAGACCCAGTACTTC.

The CDR3 sequence is CATSRDKTSGGYKELFF. The CDR3 DNA is TGTGCCACCAGCAGAGATAAAACTAGCGGGGGGTATAAGGAGCTGTTTTTT. The chain combines TRBV15 with TRBJ2-2; 12 nucleotides line up with TRBD2. V was clipped by 0 bases and J by 10 bases; unmatched bases: 9. Germline V gene sequence: CDR1 LNHNV, CDR2 YYDKDF (reference sequence). CDR3 size: 17 residues.

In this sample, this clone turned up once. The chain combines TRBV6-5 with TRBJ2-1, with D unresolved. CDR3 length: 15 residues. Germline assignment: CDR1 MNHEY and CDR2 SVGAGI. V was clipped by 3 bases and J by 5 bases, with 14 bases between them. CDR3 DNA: TGTGCCAGCAGTTATAATCAGGTATCGGACAATGAGCAGTTCTTC. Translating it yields CASSYNQVSDNEQFF.

Here the CDR3 DNA reads TGTGCCAGCAGCGCTACCATAGCCCTCTACGAGCAGTACTTC. It translates to CASSATIALYEQYF. The rearrangement joins TRBV11-1 to TRBJ2-7, with D uncertain. The CDR3 sequence is 14 residues long. Trimming removed 5 bases at V and 3 bases at J, with 14 bases between. Germline CDR1 is SGHAT and CDR2 is FQDESV (reference sequence).

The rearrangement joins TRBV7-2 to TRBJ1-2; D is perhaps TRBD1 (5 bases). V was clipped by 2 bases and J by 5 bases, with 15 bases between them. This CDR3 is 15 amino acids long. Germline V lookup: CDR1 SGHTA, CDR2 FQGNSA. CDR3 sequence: CASSLRPGEEYGYTF. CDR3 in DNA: TGTGCCAGCAGCTTACGCCCGGGGGAGGAGTATGGCTACACCTTC.

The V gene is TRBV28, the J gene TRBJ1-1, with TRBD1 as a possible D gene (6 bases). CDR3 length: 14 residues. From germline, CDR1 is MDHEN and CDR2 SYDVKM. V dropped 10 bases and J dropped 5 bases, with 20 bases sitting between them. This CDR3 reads CATLTGTWGTEAFF. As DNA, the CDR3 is TGTGCCACCCTCACCGGGACATGGGGGACTGAAGCTTTCTTT.

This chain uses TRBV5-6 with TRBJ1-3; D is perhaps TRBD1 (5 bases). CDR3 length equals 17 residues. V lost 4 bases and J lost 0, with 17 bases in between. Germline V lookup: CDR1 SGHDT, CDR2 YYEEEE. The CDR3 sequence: CASSAPRDSVSGNTIYF. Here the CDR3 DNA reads TGTGCCAGCAGCGCACCTCGGGACTCCGTCTCTGGAAACACCATATATTTT.

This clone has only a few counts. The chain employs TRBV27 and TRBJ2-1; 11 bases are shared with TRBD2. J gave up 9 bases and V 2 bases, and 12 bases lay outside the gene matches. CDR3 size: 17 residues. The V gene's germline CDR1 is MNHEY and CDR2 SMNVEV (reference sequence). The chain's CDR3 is CASSLDRFIAGGREQFF. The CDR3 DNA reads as TGTGCCAGCAGTTTAGACCGTTTCATAGCGGGGGGGCGTGAGCAGTTCTTC.

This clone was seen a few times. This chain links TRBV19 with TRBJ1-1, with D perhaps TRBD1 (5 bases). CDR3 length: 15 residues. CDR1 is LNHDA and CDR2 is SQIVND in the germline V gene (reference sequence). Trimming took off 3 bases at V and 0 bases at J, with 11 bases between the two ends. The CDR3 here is CASSISGTVNTEAFF. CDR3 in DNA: TGTGCCAGTAGTATCTCCGGGACGGTGAACACTGAAGCTTTCTTT.

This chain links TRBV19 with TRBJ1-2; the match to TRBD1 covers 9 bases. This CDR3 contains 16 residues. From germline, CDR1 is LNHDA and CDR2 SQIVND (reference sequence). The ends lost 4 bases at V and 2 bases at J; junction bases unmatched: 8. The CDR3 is CASSNTGGAFNYGYTF. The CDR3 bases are TGTGCCAGTAGTAACACAGGGGGCGCATTCAACTATGGCTACACCTTC.